This TCR beta chain comes out of a study of radiotherapy plus CTLA-4 blockade in lung cancer. About the research overall: With 25% to 35% of patients having disease control, objective responses were seen in about 17%. General study points: Increased serum interferon-beta after radiation also reportedly predicted response strongly. There was expansion of tumor-derived TCR clones in blood after radiotherapy plus ipilimumab.

Trimming took 5 bases from V and 2 from J, leaving 6 bases between them. Per germline, CDR1 MNHNY and CDR2 SVGAGI (reference sequence). The CDR3 extends over 12 amino acids. With respect to this clone: Its antigen is still unknown.

Using immunoSEQ multiplex PCR, the repertoire was profiled, and TCRdb retains in-frame clones only, with some absent. Seen here are some 110,000 clones, approximately 80% observed once, and the top ten hold about 3.3%. The chain carries TRBV6-6 and TRBJ1-1; D is uncertain. The sequences come from peripheral blood, collected from a patient treated with radiotherapy plus ipilimumab. This clonotype originated in a human donor with non-small cell lung cancer that progressed on radiotherapy plus ipilimumab. Some clones in this sample may be carry-over from other donors' samples. CDR3 nucleotides: TGTGCCAGCAGTCTAAGTAACACTGAAGCTTTCTTT. Protein sequence: CASSLSNTEAFF.